A single sample is the source of the 15 T cell receptor beta chains below, sequenced in a study of cytomegalovirus exposure and HLA in healthy donors. This PCR relied on a set of 60 Vbeta primers and 13 Jbeta primers. Generated by immunoSEQ multiplex PCR, the TCRdb table keeps only in-frame clones and is missing some. The profile shows fewer than 80,000 clones, roughly 70% of them singletons. The specimen was PBMCs. The origin of the receptors is a man in his fifties or sixties in good health and CMV-seropositive.

The CDR3 DNA follows: TGTGCCAGCAGTGAAGGAGGAGGGGGCGCATACGAGCAGTACTTC. Its protein product is CASSEGGGGAYEQYF. The chain combines TRBV2 with TRBJ2-7; tentative D call: TRBD1 (7 bases). The germline gives CDR1 SNHLY, CDR2 FYNNEI. V was shortened by 1 base and J by 4 bases, with 14 bases between the two germline ends. This CDR3 has 15 residues.

The chain employs TRBV6-1 and TRBJ1-2; D remains ambiguous. This CDR3 spans 14 amino acids. Between the trimmed V and J ends, which lost 4 bases and 0 bases, there was a span of 9 bases. Germline CDR1 is MNHNS and CDR2 is SASEGT. CDR3 in amino acids: CASSVADSNYGYTF. The CDR3, as DNA: TGTGCCAGCAGTGTCGCCGACTCTAACTATGGCTACACCTTC.

The rearrangement uses TRBV9 and TRBJ2-7, with a weak D call TRBD2 (6 bases). The germline gives CDR1 SGDLS, CDR2 YYNGEE. Trimming shortened V by 3 bases and J by 0 bases, and 10 bases separated the two germline ends. This CDR3 region has 14 residues. CDR3 bases: TGTGCCAGCAGCGGAGCGGGTAGCTCCTACGAGCAGTACTTC. Translating it yields CASSGAGSSYEQYF.

This chain connects TRBV7-8 to TRBJ2-7; 7 nucleotides align to TRBD1. V dropped 1 base and J dropped 2; count of bases not matched to a gene: 2. CDR1 SGHVS and CDR2 FQNEAQ come from the germline V gene. The CDR3 has 14 amino acids. The CDR3, as DNA: TGTGCCAGCAGCTTAGTAGGGGGCCCCTACGAGCAGTACTTC. Translating it yields CASSLVGGPYEQYF.

This chain joins TRBV28 and TRBJ2-7; tentatively, D is TRBD1 (6 bases). V was clipped by 3 bases and J by 0 bases, with 21 bases between them. From germline, CDR1 is MDHEN and CDR2 SYDVKM. The CDR3 sequence is 18 residues long. The CDR3 sequence: CASSFSPSDRIYSYEQYF. Here the CDR3 DNA reads TGTGCCAGCAGTTTTTCCCCGTCTGACAGGATCTACTCCTACGAGCAGTACTTC. Supplemented by reference TRBV28 and TRBJ2-7, the full variable domain reads DVKVTQSSRYLVKRTGEKVFLECVQDMDHENMFWYRQDPGLGLRLIYFSYDVKMKEKGDIPEGYSVSREKKERFSLILESASTNQTSMYLCASSFSPSDRIYSYEQYFGPGTRLTVT.

The chain employs TRBV7-2 and TRBJ2-5, with 8 nucleotides matching TRBD2. The trim removed 9 bases at V and 2 bases at J, leaving 8 bases unmatched. CDR1 SGHTA and CDR2 FQGNSA come from the germline V gene. This CDR3 is 14 amino acids long. In DNA form, the CDR3 reads TGTGCCAGTTGCCTAGCGGGTTCACAAGAGACCCAGTACTTC. Translated: CASCLAGSQETQYF. The full variable domain, in which reference TRBV7-2 and TRBJ2-5 provide the parts outside the CDR3, is GAGVSQSPSNKVTEKGKDVELRCDPISGHTALYWYRQSLGQGLEFLIYFQGNSAPDKSGLPSDRFSAERTGGSVSTLTIQRTQQEDSAVYLCASCLAGSQETQYFGPGTRLLVL.

This rearrangement joins TRBV10-1 to TRBJ2-1, with a tentative D call TRBD2 (7 bases). The V end was cut by 0 bases, the J end by 2 bases, with 17 bases between. In germline, CDR1 is WNHNN, CDR2 SYGVQD (reference sequence). The CDR3 has 18 residues. The chain's CDR3 is CASSESGSGEGAYNEQFF. CDR3 coding DNA: TGCGCCAGCAGTGAGTCGGGAAGCGGGGAGGGGGCCTACAATGAGCAGTTCTTC.

The chain joins TRBV5-5 to TRBJ1-1; the match to TRBD1 covers 7 bases. The V gene's germline CDR1 is SGHKS and CDR2 YYEKEE (reference sequence). There are 15 residues in the CDR3. V trimming: 4 bases; J trimming: 1 base; junction bases outside the gene matches: 7. The CDR3 nucleotides read TGTGCCAGCAGCCCACTAGCAGGGGGGAACACTGAAGCTTTCTTT. Its translation: CASSPLAGGNTEAFF.

The rearrangement uses TRBV18 and TRBJ1-4; D is ambiguous. Germline assignment: CDR1 KGHSH and CDR2 LQKENI. V shed 4 bases and J shed 1 base, with 7 bases lying between them. The CDR3 has 14 amino acids. The CDR3 DNA follows: TGTGCCAGCTCACGAGTCCTAACTAATGAAAAACTGTTTTTT. This translates into CASSRVLTNEKLFF.

The chain joins TRBV6-5 to TRBJ2-1, with TRBD2 matching 10 bases. Germline CDR1 reads MNHEY; CDR2 reads SVGAGI. V was pared by 5 bases and J by 8 bases, with 9 bases of the junction left unmatched. The CDR3 is made up of 15 amino acids. CDR3 sequence: CASSQPGTSVYEQFF. CDR3 nucleotide sequence: TGTGCCAGCAGTCAGCCTGGGACTAGCGTCTATGAGCAGTTCTTC.

The chain employs TRBV30 and TRBJ2-7; no firm D call. V lost 0 bases and J lost 5, with 11 bases in between. The CDR3 sequence is 13 residues long. Looked up from germline, CDR1 is GTSNPN and CDR2 is SVGIG (reference sequence). CDR3 loop: CAWSVRVSNEQYF. The CDR3 coding sequence is TGTGCCTGGAGTGTACGGGTTTCCAACGAGCAGTACTTC. Full variable domain (remainder filled in from reference TRBV30 and TRBJ2-7): SQTIHQWPATLVQPVGSPLSLECTVEGTSNPNLYWYRQAAGRGLQLLFYSVGIGQISSEVPQNLSASRPQDRQFILSSKKLLLSDSGFYLCAWSVRVSNEQYFGPGTRLTVT.

The V gene is TRBV5-4, the J gene TRBJ2-7, with TRBD2 matching over 10 bases. The CDR3 is 15 amino acids. V shed 0 bases, J shed 2 bases, and the junction held 2 bases outside the gene matches. The V gene's germline CDR1 is SGHNT and CDR2 YYREEE (reference sequence). The CDR3 coding sequence is TGTGCCAGCAGCTTGGGGACTAGCGGTGCCTACGAGCAGTACTTC. Translation: CASSLGTSGAYEQYF.

With regard to this clone: Without the conserved terminal phenylalanine or tryptophan, this CDR3 likely stems from a read error. It is unclear where the CDR3 begins or ends on the DNA, so no DNA is shown, and the CDR3 is as TCRdb lists it. The chain has TRBV5-1 and TRBJ1-4; the D call in the table, TRBD1, was not verified against the DNA. In germline, CDR1 is SGHRS, CDR2 YFSETQ. Including both end residues, the CDR3 is 22 amino acids long. CDR3 sequence: CASSHLPGQGWGVRSLMKNCFL.

The genes are TRBV4-2 and TRBJ2-7; D is ambiguous. The V end was cut by 5 bases, the J end by 2 bases, with 7 bases between. This CDR3 region has 12 residues. Germline values: CDR1 LGHNA, CDR2 YNFKEQ. For the CDR3, the DNA is TGTGCCAGCAGCTCGGGTCCCTACGAGCAGTACTTC. This sequence encodes CASSSGPYEQYF.

The rearrangement links TRBV11-1 to TRBJ2-5; D is perhaps TRBD1 (6 bases). Trimming pared 6 bases from V and 5 bases from J, leaving 16 bases between. CDR3 length: 14 residues. The germline CDR1 and CDR2 sequences are SGHAT and FQDESV (reference sequence). The chain's CDR3 is CASSSVDRKETQYF. The CDR3 bases are TGTGCCAGCAGTTCAGTGGACAGAAAGGAGACCCAGTACTTC.